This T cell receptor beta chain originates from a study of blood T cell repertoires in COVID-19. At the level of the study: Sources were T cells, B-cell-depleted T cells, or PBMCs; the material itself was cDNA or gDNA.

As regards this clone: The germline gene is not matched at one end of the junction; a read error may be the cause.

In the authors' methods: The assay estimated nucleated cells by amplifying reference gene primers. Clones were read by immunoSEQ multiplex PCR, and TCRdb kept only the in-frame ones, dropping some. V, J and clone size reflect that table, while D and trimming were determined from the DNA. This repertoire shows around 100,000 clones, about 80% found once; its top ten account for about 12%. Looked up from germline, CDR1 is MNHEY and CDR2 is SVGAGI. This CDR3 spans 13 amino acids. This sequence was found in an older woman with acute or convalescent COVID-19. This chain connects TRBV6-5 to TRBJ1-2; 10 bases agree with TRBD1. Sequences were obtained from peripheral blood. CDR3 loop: CASSYSRQGAEIF. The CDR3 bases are TGTGCCAGCAGTTACTCCCGACAGGGGGCCGAGATCTTC.